The rows below give T cell receptor beta chains drawn from one sample of a study of patients and donors after allogeneic stem cell transplantation. TCRdb ran MiXCR on the RT-PCR reads and lists one entry per CDR3 protein. The profile shows about a million distinct CDR3 sequences, under 20% of them singletons. The sequenced material came from blood, either unsorted or a sorted T cell fraction (not recorded which). Receptors originate from a human donor who was either an allogeneic HSCT recipient or a stem cell or donor lymphocyte infusion donor (not recorded which). It is not recorded whose cells these are; they may come from a transplant donor. Both conserved end residues are part of each CDR3. Fields, in order: J gene, clone size, V gene, D gene, CDR3 DNA, CDR3 protein. A D gene is named only where the DNA matches it firmly. Expanded clones get a size class; other rows say once, few or many, or leave the size out.

j_call: TRBJ2-2; clone_size: once; v_call: TRBV7-8; d_call: -; cdr3_nt: TGTGCCAGCAGCGCCATCCGGGGACCAAACACCGGGGAGCTGTTTTTT; cdr3_aa: CASSAIRGPNTGELFF
j_call: TRBJ2-3; clone_size: -; v_call: TRBV25-1; d_call: TRBD2; cdr3_nt: TGTGCCAGCAGGGGGGAGGGCCCCCCAGATACGCAGTATTTT; cdr3_aa: CASRGEGPPDTQYF
j_call: TRBJ2-1; clone_size: -; v_call: TRBV7-9; d_call: TRBD2; cdr3_nt: TGTGCCAGCAGCGCACTAGCGGGGTCATTGGATGAGCAGTTCTTC; cdr3_aa: CASSALAGSLDEQFF
j_call: TRBJ2-2; clone_size: -; v_call: TRBV6-2/TRBV6-3; d_call: -; cdr3_nt: TGTGCCTGCAACCGACCGGGGGTCCCGAACACCGGGGAGCTGTTTTTT; cdr3_aa: CACNRPGVPNTGELFF
j_call: TRBJ2-7; clone_size: -; v_call: TRBV10-3; d_call: -; cdr3_nt: TGTGCCATCAGTGAACGGTCAGGGCCCTACGAGCAGTACTTC; cdr3_aa: CAISERSGPYEQYF
j_call: TRBJ2-7; clone_size: -; v_call: TRBV11-2; d_call: -; cdr3_nt: TGTGCCAGCAGCGTCCAAGGACTGGTCGATTACGAGCAGTACTTC; cdr3_aa: CASSVQGLVDYEQYF
j_call: TRBJ2-2; clone_size: few; v_call: TRBV11-2; d_call: TRBD2; cdr3_nt: TGTGCCAGCAGCTCCCTACCGGGACTAGCGGTAAACACCGGGGAGCTGTTTTTT; cdr3_aa: CASSSLPGLAVNTGELFF
j_call: TRBJ2-5; clone_size: few; v_call: TRBV12-3/TRBV12-4; d_call: -; cdr3_nt: TGTGCCAGCAGCCCAGTGGCACGAGAGACCCAGTACTTC; cdr3_aa: CASSPVARETQYF
j_call: TRBJ2-7; clone_size: few; v_call: TRBV5-6; d_call: -; cdr3_nt: TGTGCCAGCAGCTTCGGGGTTTCAAGCTCCTACGAGCAGTACTTC; cdr3_aa: CASSFGVSSSYEQYF
j_call: TRBJ1-5; clone_size: few; v_call: TRBV20-1; d_call: TRBD1; cdr3_nt: TGCAGTGCACCCGACAGGGACATCCGCCAGCCCCAGCATTTT; cdr3_aa: CSAPDRDIRQPQHF
j_call: TRBJ2-3; clone_size: -; v_call: TRBV7-2; d_call: -; cdr3_nt: TGTGCCAGCAGCTTTGGACGGAGAGGGAAAACAGATACGCAGTATTTT; cdr3_aa: CASSFGRRGKTDTQYF
j_call: TRBJ2-7; clone_size: -; v_call: TRBV20-1; d_call: TRBD2; cdr3_nt: TGCAGTGCGCGGGGGGAAAGCCCCGACGAGCAGTACTTC; cdr3_aa: CSARGESPDEQYF
j_call: TRBJ1-1; clone_size: few; v_call: TRBV3-1; d_call: -; cdr3_nt: TGTGCCAGCAGCCTTAGAAGGGGGGGCGTTAACGCTGAAGCTTTCTTT; cdr3_aa: CASSLRRGGVNAEAFF
j_call: TRBJ1-1; clone_size: few; v_call: TRBV29-1; d_call: -; cdr3_nt: TGCAGCGTCGCCACTGCGGGGAACACTGAAGCTTTCTTT; cdr3_aa: CSVATAGNTEAFF
j_call: TRBJ2-3; clone_size: -; v_call: TRBV5-1; d_call: -; cdr3_nt: TGCGCCAGCAGCCGGAACCTAGCGCTAAGCACAGATACGCAGTATTTT; cdr3_aa: CASSRNLALSTDTQYF
j_call: TRBJ2-7; clone_size: -; v_call: TRBV6-1; d_call: TRBD2; cdr3_nt: TGTGCCAGCAGCCCCACCCTAGCGGGAGGGGGCGAGCAGTACTTC; cdr3_aa: CASSPTLAGGGEQYF
j_call: TRBJ1-5; clone_size: -; v_call: TRBV15; d_call: -; cdr3_nt: TGTGCCACCAGCAGTACCCGACGGCTGCCGAATCAGCCCCAGCATTTT; cdr3_aa: CATSSTRRLPNQPQHF
j_call: TRBJ1-1; clone_size: many; v_call: TRBV6-2/TRBV6-3; d_call: -; cdr3_nt: TGTGCCAGCAGTTACCGGAGGTTGGCGAACACTGAAGCTTTCTTT; cdr3_aa: CASSYRRLANTEAFF
j_call: TRBJ2-7; clone_size: few; v_call: TRBV4-2; d_call: TRBD2; cdr3_nt: TGTGCCAGCAGCAAACGACTAGCGGGGGAATACGAGCAGTACTTC; cdr3_aa: CASSKRLAGEYEQYF
j_call: TRBJ2-5; clone_size: few; v_call: TRBV7-2; d_call: -; cdr3_nt: TGTGCCAGCAGCTTCACCACCAGGGGCCAAGAGACCCAGTACTTC; cdr3_aa: CASSFTTRGQETQYF
j_call: TRBJ2-7; clone_size: few; v_call: TRBV11-3; d_call: -; cdr3_nt: TGTGCCAGCAGCTTAGATCCCCTAGTCTACGAGCAGTACTTC; cdr3_aa: CASSLDPLVYEQYF
j_call: TRBJ1-5; clone_size: few; v_call: TRBV20-1; d_call: -; cdr3_nt: TGCAGTGCTTATACAGCATACGATAGCAATCAGCCCCAGCATTTT; cdr3_aa: CSAYTAYDSNQPQHF
j_call: TRBJ2-1; clone_size: -; v_call: TRBV3-1; d_call: -; cdr3_nt: TGTGCCAGCAGCTCCCGGGGTTTGATGAACAATGAGCAGTTCTTC; cdr3_aa: CASSSRGLMNNEQFF
j_call: TRBJ1-1; clone_size: -; v_call: TRBV5-1; d_call: -; cdr3_nt: TGCGCCAGCAGCCTTGACCTTGGGGACACTGAAGCTTTCTTT; cdr3_aa: CASSLDLGDTEAFF
j_call: TRBJ2-6; clone_size: -; v_call: TRBV20-1; d_call: TRBD1; cdr3_nt: TGCAGTGCTACACCGGGACAGGGGGCCTCTGGGGCCAACGTCCTGACTTTC; cdr3_aa: CSATPGQGASGANVLTF
j_call: TRBJ2-7; clone_size: -; v_call: TRBV7-3; d_call: -; cdr3_nt: TGTGCCAGCAGCCCTGGGTACGGCTTCTACGAGCAGTACTTC; cdr3_aa: CASSPGYGFYEQYF
j_call: TRBJ1-5; clone_size: -; v_call: TRBV29-1; d_call: -; cdr3_nt: TGCAGCGCCCAGGGCAGGAGCAATCAGCCCCAGCATTTT; cdr3_aa: CSAQGRSNQPQHF
j_call: TRBJ2-7; clone_size: -; v_call: TRBV12-3/TRBV12-4; d_call: TRBD1; cdr3_nt: TGTGCCAGCACCAATGACAGGGGATTTGAGCAGTACTTC; cdr3_aa: CASTNDRGFEQYF
j_call: TRBJ1-6; clone_size: -; v_call: TRBV5-6; d_call: -; cdr3_nt: TGTGCCAGCAGCCACAGGAAGGGAGGTCTCCACTTT; cdr3_aa: CASSHRKGGLHF
j_call: TRBJ2-7; clone_size: -; v_call: TRBV12-3/TRBV12-4; d_call: -; cdr3_nt: TGTGCCAGCAGTTTTAGGCAGTTGAGCGAGCAGTACTTC; cdr3_aa: CASSFRQLSEQYF
j_call: TRBJ2-7; clone_size: few; v_call: TRBV29-1; d_call: -; cdr3_nt: TGCAGCGTTGTGGTCAGCACCTACGAGCAGTACTTC; cdr3_aa: CSVVVSTYEQYF
j_call: TRBJ2-4; clone_size: few; v_call: TRBV21-1; d_call: -; cdr3_nt: TGTGCCATCATTACCTTAGCCAAAAACATTCAGTACTTC; cdr3_aa: CAIITLAKNIQYF
j_call: TRBJ1-2; clone_size: -; v_call: TRBV29-1; d_call: -; cdr3_nt: TGCAGCGCCGCAGGGGACTACTATGGCTACACCTTC; cdr3_aa: CSAAGDYYGYTF
j_call: TRBJ2-1; clone_size: few; v_call: TRBV24-1; d_call: -; cdr3_nt: TGTGCCACCAGTGACGACAGAAAGGCTCACAATGAGCAGTTCTTC; cdr3_aa: CATSDDRKAHNEQFF
j_call: TRBJ1-6; clone_size: few; v_call: TRBV12-3/TRBV12-4; d_call: -; cdr3_nt: TGTGCCAGCAGTTCCGGGGGAGGGGGGTATAATTCACCCCTCCACTTT; cdr3_aa: CASSSGGGGYNSPLHF
j_call: TRBJ2-1; clone_size: many; v_call: TRBV4-2; d_call: -; cdr3_nt: TGTGCCAGCAGCCCTTCGGGACTGCACAATGAGCAGTTCTTC; cdr3_aa: CASSPSGLHNEQFF
j_call: TRBJ1-2; clone_size: few; v_call: TRBV5-1; d_call: -; cdr3_nt: TGCGCCAGCAGCCCAGAGACAATCCGAAAGGGCTACACCTTC; cdr3_aa: CASSPETIRKGYTF
j_call: TRBJ1-5; clone_size: -; v_call: TRBV7-9; d_call: TRBD1; cdr3_nt: TGTGCCAGCAGCCCCGGGTGGGGACAGGGCAATCAGCCCCAGCATTTT; cdr3_aa: CASSPGWGQGNQPQHF
j_call: TRBJ1-2; clone_size: -; v_call: TRBV12-3/TRBV12-4; d_call: TRBD1; cdr3_nt: TGTGCCAGCAGTATCCAGGGGGCCGGGCTATATGGCTACACCTTC; cdr3_aa: CASSIQGAGLYGYTF
j_call: TRBJ2-7; clone_size: few; v_call: TRBV20-1; d_call: -; cdr3_nt: TGCAGTGCTCTAACCGGGACAATCTACGAGCAGTACTTC; cdr3_aa: CSALTGTIYEQYF
j_call: TRBJ2-5; clone_size: once; v_call: TRBV20-1; d_call: -; cdr3_nt: TGCAGTGCTGGGGGGACAGAAGAGACCCAGTACTTC; cdr3_aa: CSAGGTEETQYF
j_call: TRBJ2-1; clone_size: -; v_call: TRBV19; d_call: -; cdr3_nt: TGTGCCAGTAGTAAGGGTACACGGGGAGGTGATGAGCAGTTCTTC; cdr3_aa: CASSKGTRGGDEQFF
j_call: TRBJ1-4; clone_size: few; v_call: TRBV20-1; d_call: -; cdr3_nt: TGCAGTGCTAGTTCGGGGAAGGGAGAAAAACTGTTTTTT; cdr3_aa: CSASSGKGEKLFF
j_call: TRBJ1-1; clone_size: -; v_call: TRBV18; d_call: TRBD1; cdr3_nt: TGTGCCAGCTCACTCGGCGCCAGGGGGTCGCGGGGGAAGGCTTTCTTT; cdr3_aa: CASSLGARGSRGKAFF